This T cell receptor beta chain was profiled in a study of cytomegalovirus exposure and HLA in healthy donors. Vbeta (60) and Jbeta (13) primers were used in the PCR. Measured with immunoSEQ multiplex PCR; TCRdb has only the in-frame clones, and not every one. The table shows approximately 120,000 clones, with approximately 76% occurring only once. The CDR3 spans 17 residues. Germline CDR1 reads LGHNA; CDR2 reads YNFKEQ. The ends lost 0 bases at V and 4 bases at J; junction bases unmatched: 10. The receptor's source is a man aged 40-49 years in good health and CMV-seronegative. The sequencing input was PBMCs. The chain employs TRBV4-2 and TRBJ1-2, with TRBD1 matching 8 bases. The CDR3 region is CASSQDLYSGTGYGYTF. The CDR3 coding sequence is TGTGCCAGCAGCCAAGACTTATACTCCGGGACAGGCTATGGCTACACCTTC.